This T cell receptor (beta chain) was profiled in a study of T cell changes during pregnancy in multiple sclerosis (dated by TCRdb to the late 2010s). Regarding the study in general: Changes in the T cell repertoire over the course of pregnancy were examined in this study in women with multiple sclerosis.

The trim is 5 bases for V and 1 base for J, with a gap of 14 bases between the germline ends. According to the germline V gene, CDR1 reads MDHEN and CDR2 reads SYDVKM. The CDR3 runs 15 residues from the cysteine to the phenylalanine. Left in the record is the CDR3 DNA by itself, 45 bases read in frame from the first base. In regard to this clone: There is no known antigen for this receptor. No base quality values were provided; no much bigger clone lies one nucleotide off.

The library was generated by the immunoSEQ multiplex PCR assay. As stored in TCRdb, this immuneACCESS dataset retains in-frame rearrangements with V and J assigned. A fraction of the clones does not appear; measured against another copy, unresolved V genes explain less than half of the discrepancy, and the remainder lacks a known reason. Across this sample there are 60,000 to 70,000 clones, with 80% to 95% seen only once. Around 2.8% of the sample comes from the top ten. The sample consisted of peripheral blood, taken in the second trimester of pregnancy. Recombination connected TRBV28 to TRBJ1-1; no D segment can be confidently identified. This sequence originates from a female donor in good health, enrolled as a control in a pregnancy study. The DNA sequence reads TGTGCCAGCAGTCCGCAACAGCGGTCGAACACTGAAGCTTTCTTT. It translates as CASSPQQRSNTEAFF.